This T cell receptor beta chain was obtained from a study of cytomegalovirus exposure and HLA in healthy donors. The study's findings and limits: TRBV6-2, TRBV6-3 and some other V segments were excluded as indistinguishable. On later analysis, the bulk of CMV-associated TCR beta chains appeared to be HLA-restricted. In vitro work confirmed that three CMV-associated chains recognize CMV antigens. Clonal expansion, a later analysis showed, was greater in HLA-associated TCR beta chains than in equally common others.

Remarks on this clone: What it recognizes is unknown.

Primers: 60 Vbeta forward and 13 Jbeta reverse. TCRdb's table, derived via immunoSEQ multiplex PCR, lists solely in-frame clones and lacks some. The table has about 100,000 clones, approximately 76% seen once. Looked up from germline, CDR1 is SGHRS and CDR2 is YFSETQ. This CDR3 is 15 amino acids long. The sequencing input was PBMCs. This chain uses TRBV5-1 with TRBJ2-5; TRBD1 is a possible D gene (5 bases). With the DNA end fitting TRBJ2-7 better, the J assignment may be wrong. The TCR originated in a woman under 30 in good health and CMV-seropositive. The CDR3 sequence is CASSLEDRDWAEQYF. CDR3 nucleotide sequence: TGCGCCAGCAGCTTGGAAGACAGAGATTGGGCCGAGCAGTACTTC.